This paragraph covers one TCR beta chain sequence. An end of the junction does not agree with germline; a read error may underlie this. The data belong to a study of T cell changes during pregnancy in multiple sclerosis. Clones were sequenced by immunoSEQ multiplex PCR, and TCRdb holds only the in-frame ones, with some missing. Of 40,000 or so clones in the sample, about 88% were seen once. Here the sequenced sample was CD8+ T cells from peripheral blood mononuclear cells, taken in the first trimester of pregnancy. The sequence derives from a female donor with multiple sclerosis, enrolled in a pregnancy study.

CDR3 amino acids: CASSYSNEQYF. DNA for the CDR3: TGTGCCAGCAGTTACTCCAACGAGCAGTACTTC. V is TRBV6-5 and J is TRBJ2-7; D ambiguous. The germline V gene has CDR1 MNHEY and CDR2 SVGAGI. The CDR3 is made up of 11 amino acids.